The clone carrying this TCR beta chain has only a few counts. The antigen remains undetermined. These data belong to a study of CD8 T cells in ankylosing spondylitis. A quantitative 5'-RACE method, one with molecular barcodes, was used to make TCR beta libraries. One entry per CDR3 protein, called by TCRdb with MiXCR from the 5' RACE reads. The data show a few hundred thousand distinct CDR3 sequences, about an eighth seen once. Study results and caveats: The study looked at matched synovial fluid samples from ankylosing spondylitis patients. Disease-linked clones were reported to be significantly enriched there. What appeared characteristic of ankylosing spondylitis blood was a TCR beta motif of about eight highly homologous variants. CD8+ disease-linked clones were present at relatively low frequencies in blood. In reactive arthritis synovial fluid and blood, some motif variants had been reported before.

The V gene end was trimmed by 4 bases and the J gene end by 4 bases; junction bases not matched to a gene: 3. The CDR3 extends over 14 amino acids. Germline V gene sequence: CDR1 SQVTM, CDR2 ANQGSEA. This sequence joins TRBV29-1 and TRBJ2-2, with 10 nucleotides matching TRBD1. This clonotype originated in a male donor with ankylosing spondylitis. The sequencing input was blood, either unsorted or a sorted T cell fraction (not recorded which). This chain's CDR3 is CSVGGTGVTGELFF. Here the CDR3 DNA reads TGCAGCGTTGGCGGGACAGGGGTCACCGGGGAGCTGTTTTTT.